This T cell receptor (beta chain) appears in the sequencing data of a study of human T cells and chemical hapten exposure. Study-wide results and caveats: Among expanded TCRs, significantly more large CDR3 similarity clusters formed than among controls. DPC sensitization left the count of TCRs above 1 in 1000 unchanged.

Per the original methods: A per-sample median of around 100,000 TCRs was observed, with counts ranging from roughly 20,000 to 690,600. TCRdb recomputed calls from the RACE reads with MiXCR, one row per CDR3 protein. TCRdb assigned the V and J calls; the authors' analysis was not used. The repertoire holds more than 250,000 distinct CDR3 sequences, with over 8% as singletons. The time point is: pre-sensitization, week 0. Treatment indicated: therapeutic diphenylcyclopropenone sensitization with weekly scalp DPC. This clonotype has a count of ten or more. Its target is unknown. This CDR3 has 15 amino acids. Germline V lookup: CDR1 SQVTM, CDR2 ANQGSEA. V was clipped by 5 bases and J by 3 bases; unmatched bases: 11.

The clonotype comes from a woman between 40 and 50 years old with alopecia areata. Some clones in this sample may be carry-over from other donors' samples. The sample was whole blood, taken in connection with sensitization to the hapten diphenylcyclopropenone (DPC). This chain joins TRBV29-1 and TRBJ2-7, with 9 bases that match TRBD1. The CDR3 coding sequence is TGCAGCGTTTACAAAACCGGGACAGGGAACTACGAGCAGTACTTC. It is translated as CSVYKTGTGNYEQYF.